A selection of T cell receptor beta chains follows, all from one sample in a study of T-cell reconstitution after alpha-beta-depleted transplantation in children. TCRdb re-called the PCR reads through MiXCR, storing one row per CDR3 protein. The sample records hundreds of thousands of distinct CDR3 sequences, around 13% being singletons. The sample consisted of PBMCs, taken before TCRalphabeta/CD19-depleted stem cell transplant. Source of these receptors: a girl aged 2 to 10 with congenital amegakaryocytic thrombocytopenia, due to receive a stem cell transplant. CDR3s include the opening cysteine and the closing phenylalanine or tryptophan. The order of the fields is J gene, V gene, D gene, clone size, CDR3 protein, CDR3 DNA. D genes are given only for firm matches. Size tells how often a clone was seen (once, few, many) or the class of an expanded clone, and some rows leave it out.

TRBJ2-1,TRBV9,TRBD2,many,CASSVGTSGNNEQFF,TGTGCCAGCAGCGTTGGGACTAGCGGGAACAATGAGCAGTTCTTC
TRBJ2-2,TRBV5-1,.,.,CASSLRLGGNTGELFF,TGCGCCAGCAGCTTGCGACTGGGGGGAAACACCGGGGAGCTGTTTTTT
TRBJ2-3,TRBV4-1,.,few,CASSPAGRETDTQYF,TGCGCCAGCAGCCCGGCCGGGCGAGAGACAGATACGCAGTATTTT
TRBJ1-5,TRBV12-3/TRBV12-4,.,few,CASSFLRAGQPQHF,TGTGCCAGCAGTTTTCTCAGGGCCGGTCAGCCCCAGCATTTT
TRBJ2-3,TRBV20-1,TRBD2,.,CRLAGPPDTQYF,TGTAGACTAGCGGGACCTCCAGATACGCAGTATTTT
TRBJ2-1,TRBV18,TRBD1,few,CASSPPRQGYNEQFF,TGTGCCAGCTCACCACCTAGACAGGGTTACAATGAGCAGTTCTTC
TRBJ2-1,TRBV7-9,TRBD2,many,CASSLAGRGVTDEQFF,TGTGCCAGCAGCTTAGCCGGGAGGGGAGTAACCGATGAGCAGTTCTTC
TRBJ2-3,TRBV10-3,.,few,CAIGWGQGSDTQYF,TGTGCCATCGGGTGGGGGCAGGGGTCAGATACGCAGTATTTT
TRBJ2-5,TRBV5-1,TRBD2,.,CASRPGYPGLAVGDSEETQYF,TGCGCCAGCAGGCCGGGATACCCAGGACTAGCGGTCGGAGATTCTGAGGAGACCCAGTACTTC
TRBJ2-1,TRBV15,.,many,CATSRALGWNEQFF,TGTGCCACCAGCAGAGCTCTGGGTTGGAATGAGCAGTTCTTC
TRBJ1-1,TRBV5-1,.,.,CASSLRAGFAVTEAFF,TGCGCCAGCAGCTTGAGGGCGGGTTTTGCGGTCACCGAAGCTTTCTTT
TRBJ1-5,TRBV4-1,.,many,CASSLRDNQPQHF,TGCGCCAGCAGCCTAAGGGATAATCAGCCCCAGCATTTT
TRBJ2-5,TRBV3-1,.,many,CASSQVKRLAGSGTQYF,TGTGCCAGCAGCCAAGTTAAGAGATTGGCGGGATCGGGTACCCAGTACTTC
TRBJ2-5,TRBV20-1,.,many,CSARQTGEETQYF,TGCAGTGCTAGACAGACAGGAGAAGAGACCCAGTACTTC
TRBJ2-3,TRBV5-1,.,.,CASSPQGGGTDTQYF,TGCGCCAGCAGCCCTCAGGGGGGCGGCACAGATACGCAGTATTTT
TRBJ2-7,TRBV7-3,.,.,CASSANRDYEQYF,TGTGCCAGCAGCGCAAACAGAGACTACGAGCAGTACTTC
TRBJ1-5,TRBV6-1,.,few,CASSESVNQPQHF,TGTGCCAGCAGTGAATCCGTAAATCAGCCCCAGCATTTT
TRBJ1-2,TRBV20-1,TRBD1,.,CSARDRAKGYYGYTF,TGCAGTGCTAGGGACAGGGCTAAGGGGTACTATGGCTACACCTTC
TRBJ2-1,TRBV20-1,TRBD2,many,CSARAGGPVHEQFF,TGCAGTGCTAGAGCGGGAGGGCCGGTCCATGAGCAGTTCTTC
TRBJ1-2,TRBV20-1,.,.,CSASTRSGELSNYGYTF,TGCAGTGCTTCAACCCGGTCCGGGGAGCTTTCTAACTATGGCTACACCTTC
TRBJ1-6,TRBV4-1,.,many,CASSPGHTNSPLHF,TGCGCCAGCAGCCCGGGACATACGAATTCACCCCTCCACTTT
TRBJ2-1,TRBV27,TRBD2,many,CASSSPAGEGNEQFF,TGTGCCAGCAGTTCCCCAGCGGGAGAGGGGAATGAGCAGTTCTTC
TRBJ2-2,TRBV5-1,.,many,CASSGRGNTGELFF,TGCGCCAGCAGCGGGCGGGGGAACACCGGGGAGCTGTTTTTT
TRBJ1-5,TRBV3-1,.,many,CASGGGPQHF,TGTGCCAGCGGGGGAGGGCCCCAGCATTTT
TRBJ2-3,TRBV15,.,many,CATSRDDWVYTDTQYF,TGTGCCACCAGCAGAGACGACTGGGTCTACACAGATACGCAGTATTTT
TRBJ2-6,TRBV20-1,.,many,CSASWAGANVLTF,TGCAGTGCTAGTTGGGCTGGGGCCAACGTCCTGACTTTC
TRBJ2-7,TRBV7-6,TRBD1,.,CASSIRTGSYEQYF,TGTGCCAGCAGCATCCGGACAGGGTCCTACGAGCAGTACTTC
TRBJ2-1,TRBV25-1,TRBD1,few,CASSDYGQGYEQFF,TGTGCCAGCAGTGATTATGGACAGGGATATGAGCAGTTCTTC
TRBJ2-7,TRBV4-2,TRBD2,.,CASSQDRGGSVHLEQYF,TGTGCCAGCAGCCAAGATCGTGGCGGGAGTGTTCATTTGGAGCAGTACTTC
TRBJ1-1,TRBV9,.,many,CASSVTILNTEAFF,TGTGCCAGCAGCGTCACAATTTTGAACACTGAAGCTTTCTTT
TRBJ1-2,TRBV6-1,.,.,CASRPPDSILSYGYTF,TGTGCCAGCAGACCTCCGGACAGTATCCTCTCCTATGGCTACACCTTC
TRBJ2-1,TRBV20-1,TRBD2,many,CSARGRVAGGPNPEQFF,TGCAGTGCTAGGGGTAGAGTAGCGGGAGGGCCGAACCCTGAGCAGTTCTTC
TRBJ2-2,TRBV3-1,.,.,CASSRPFEVTGRATGELFF,TGTGCCAGCAGCCGCCCGTTTGAGGTCACAGGGCGGGCCACCGGGGAGCTGTTTTTT
TRBJ1-4,TRBV4-1,.,many,CASSHGRNEKLFF,TGCGCCAGCAGCCACGGGAGGAATGAAAAACTGTTTTTT
TRBJ2-6,TRBV29-1,.,many,CSVADSSGANVLTF,TGCAGCGTGGCCGACAGCTCTGGGGCCAACGTCCTGACTTTC
TRBJ2-2,TRBV29-1,.,many,CSVIPGASYTGELFF,TGCAGCGTGATTCCGGGGGCTTCTTACACCGGGGAGCTGTTTTTT
TRBJ2-1,TRBV28,.,few,CASRPQGRASMRLALNEQFF,TGTGCCAGCAGGCCTCAGGGGCGCGCCTCGATGCGACTAGCCTTAAATGAGCAGTTCTTC
TRBJ1-5,TRBV20-1,.,.,CSASRGRPNQPQHF,TGCAGTGCTAGTCGAGGCCGACCCAATCAGCCCCAGCATTTT
TRBJ2-5,TRBV20-1,.,few,CSARYRDRIFLGEETQYF,TGCAGTGCTAGATATCGGGACCGCATATTTTTAGGGGAAGAGACCCAGTACTTC
TRBJ2-1,TRBV20-1,.,many,CSARPGAYNEQFF,TGCAGTGCTAGGCCCGGGGCCTACAATGAGCAGTTCTTC
TRBJ2-2,TRBV5-1,.,.,CASMLGMSGTWELFF,TGCGCCAGCATGCTCGGGATGTCAGGCACCTGGGAGCTGTTTTTT
TRBJ1-2,TRBV10-3,TRBD1,many,CAISESTGQGRYTF,TGTGCCATCAGTGAGTCCACCGGACAGGGACGTTACACCTTC
TRBJ2-7,TRBV29-1,TRBD1,many,CSVRTPGQGTYEQYF,TGCAGCGTCCGAACGCCGGGACAGGGGACCTACGAGCAGTACTTC
TRBJ2-7,TRBV6-5,.,many,CASSYLGTQGNEQYF,TGTGCCAGCAGTTATCTTGGTACCCAGGGCAACGAGCAGTACTTC
TRBJ2-1,TRBV11-2,.,many,CASSRMELAAYNEQFF,TGTGCCAGCAGCCGAATGGAATTAGCCGCGTACAATGAGCAGTTCTTC
TRBJ2-5,TRBV12-3/TRBV12-4,TRBD1,.,CASNRGPRGETQYF,TGTGCCAGCAATAGGGGGCCGCGTGGAGAGACCCAGTACTTC
TRBJ1-2,TRBV7-2,.,few,CASSLGQVDYGYTF,TGTGCCAGCAGCTTAGGACAGGTCGACTATGGCTACACCTTC
TRBJ1-4,TRBV5-1,.,many,CASSLEDNEKLFF,TGCGCCAGCAGCTTGGAGGATAATGAAAAACTGTTTTTT
TRBJ2-2,TRBV28,.,many,CASRNAGELFF,TGTGCCAGCAGAAACGCCGGGGAGCTGTTTTTT
TRBJ2-3,TRBV6-1,TRBD1,.,CASSPIEDRSTDTQYF,TGTGCCAGCAGCCCCATTGAGGACAGGAGCACAGATACGCAGTATTTT
TRBJ2-7,TRBV7-9,TRBD1,.,CASSFVGGEYEQYF,TGTGCCAGCAGCTTTGTAGGGGGCGAATACGAGCAGTACTTC
TRBJ2-7,TRBV29-1,.,many,CSVLASHEQYF,TGCAGCGTTCTAGCAAGCCACGAGCAGTACTTC
TRBJ2-7,TRBV4-1,.,.,CASSQEVSANSYEQYF,TGCGCCAGCAGCCAAGAAGTTAGCGCCAACTCCTACGAGCAGTACTTC
TRBJ2-7,TRBV6-1,TRBD1,.,CASRVGQGENEQYF,TGTGCCAGCCGGGTCGGACAGGGTGAAAACGAGCAGTACTTC
TRBJ1-3,TRBV12-3/TRBV12-4,.,few,CASGRRGTSGNTIYF,TGTGCCAGCGGCCGCCGGGGGACCTCTGGAAACACCATATATTTT
TRBJ2-1,TRBV27,.,many,CASMGAQKRTEQFF,TGTGCCAGCATGGGGGCCCAGAAGCGTACTGAGCAGTTCTTC
TRBJ2-4,TRBV5-1,.,.,CASSFTAEIAKNIQYF,TGCGCCAGCAGCTTCACGGCCGAGATAGCCAAAAACATTCAGTACTTC
TRBJ1-5,TRBV20-1,.,few,CSARFGGAESLDQPQHF,TGCAGTGCTAGATTCGGGGGCGCGGAGTCTTTAGATCAGCCCCAGCATTTT